This passage covers 13 T cell receptor beta chains from one sample sequenced in a study of CXCR3-negative and CXCR3-positive naive CD8 T cells. The authors prepared UMI-labeled TRB cDNA libraries by 5' RACE. TCRdb derives one entry per CDR3 protein from the 5' RACE reads, leaving out DNA. The table for this sample gives tens of thousands of distinct CDR3 sequences. Sequences were obtained from memory CD8+ T cells from blood. The receptors come from a human donor in good health. Some clones in this sample may be carry-over from other donors' samples.

The chain is built from TRBV5-1 and TRBJ2-7; there is no DNA to check the TCRdb D call of TRBD2. Germline V CDR1 and CDR2: SGHRS, YFSETQ. The CDR3 contains 15 residues. CDR3 sequence reads: CASSLGLAVTYEQYF.

This chain joins TRBV27 and TRBJ2-1; TCRdb lists TRBD1, though no DNA is available to test this call. The CDR3 covers 15 residues. The germline V gene has CDR1 MNHEY and CDR2 SMNVEV (reference sequence). The CDR3 protein is CASSLGQGVGNEQFF.

The chain carries TRBV7-9 and TRBJ1-1; TCRdb outputs TRBD1, but without DNA this stays unchecked. Per the germline V gene, CDR1 is SEHNR and CDR2 is FQNEAQ (reference sequence). The CDR3 consists of 15 residues. The CDR3 spells CASSLQFPRDTEAFF. Using reference TRBV7-9 and TRBJ1-1 for the parts outside the CDR3, the full variable domain is DTGVSQNPRHKITKRGQNVTFRCDPISEHNRLYWYRQTLGQGPEFLTYFQNEAQLEKSRLLSDRFSAERPKGSFSTLEIQRTEQGDSAMYLCASSLQFPRDTEAFFGQGTRLTVV.

The CDR3 here is CSVEDLGQPEAFF. The rearrangement uses TRBV29-1 and TRBJ1-1; the D call of TRBD1 rests on TCRdb alone, since no DNA is present to check it. The CDR3 covers 13 residues. In germline, CDR1 is SQVTM, CDR2 ANQGSEA.

The CDR3 is CASSPSPPGQSSYEQYF. The chain carries TRBV18 and TRBJ2-7; TCRdb calls TRBD1, which cannot be checked without DNA. CDR1 and CDR2 (germline): KGHSH, LQKENI. The length of the CDR3 is 17 residues.

The rearrangement uses TRBV3-1 and TRBJ2-2. The CDR3 spans 13 residues. Germline-derived CDR1 and CDR2 are LGHDT and YNNKEL (reference sequence). This CDR3 reads CASKEANTGELFF.

This sequence joins TRBV6-2 or TRBV6-3 and TRBJ2-7. The CDR3 consists of 14 residues. In germline, CDR1 is MNHEY, CDR2 SVGEGT. The CDR3 protein is CASSYVGGTYEQYF.

Considering frequency, this clonotype is medium-sized (0.01 to 0.1%). The chain joins TRBV20-1 to TRBJ1-6. CDR3 length: 13 amino acids. Germline V gene data show CDR1 as DFQATT and CDR2 as SNEGSKA (reference sequence). The CDR3 spells CSASLRGNSPLHF.

The chain joins TRBV7-9 to TRBJ2-7; the TCRdb call, TRBD2, lacks DNA for checking. CDR3 length: 13 residues. The germline CDR1 and CDR2 sequences are SEHNR and FQNEAQ (reference sequence). CDR3 region: CASSLYGGDEQYF.

This chain joins TRBV29-1 and TRBJ1-3. CDR1 is SQVTM and CDR2 is ANQGSEA in the germline V gene. CDR3 length: 12 residues. This CDR3 is CSVEGLLDTIYF. Looking up the rest from reference TRBV29-1 and TRBJ1-3 gives the full variable domain: SAVISQKPSRDICQRGTSLTIQCQVDSQVTMMFWYRQQPGQSLTLIATANQGSEATYESGFVIDKFPISRPNLTFSTLTVSNMSPEDSSIYLCSVEGLLDTIYFGEGSWLTVV.

J is TRBJ1-2 and V is TRBV12-3 or TRBV12-4; TCRdb designates TRBD1, a call that cannot be tested without DNA. This CDR3 comprises 12 residues. Here the CDR3 reads CASRGDTYGYTF.

The V gene is TRBV4-3, the J gene TRBJ2-7; TCRdb gives TRBD1 as the D gene, but with no DNA this cannot be confirmed. The CDR3 spans 15 residues. The germline gives CDR1 LGHNA, CDR2 YSLEER. This CDR3 is CASSQEGRGSYEQYF.

This chain joins TRBV20-1 and TRBJ2-3; TCRdb lists TRBD2, though no DNA is available to test this call. The CDR3 has 16 amino acids. The germline V gene encodes CDR1 DFQATT and CDR2 SNEGSKA (reference sequence). CDR3 in amino acids: CSARDPGGVSTDTQYF.